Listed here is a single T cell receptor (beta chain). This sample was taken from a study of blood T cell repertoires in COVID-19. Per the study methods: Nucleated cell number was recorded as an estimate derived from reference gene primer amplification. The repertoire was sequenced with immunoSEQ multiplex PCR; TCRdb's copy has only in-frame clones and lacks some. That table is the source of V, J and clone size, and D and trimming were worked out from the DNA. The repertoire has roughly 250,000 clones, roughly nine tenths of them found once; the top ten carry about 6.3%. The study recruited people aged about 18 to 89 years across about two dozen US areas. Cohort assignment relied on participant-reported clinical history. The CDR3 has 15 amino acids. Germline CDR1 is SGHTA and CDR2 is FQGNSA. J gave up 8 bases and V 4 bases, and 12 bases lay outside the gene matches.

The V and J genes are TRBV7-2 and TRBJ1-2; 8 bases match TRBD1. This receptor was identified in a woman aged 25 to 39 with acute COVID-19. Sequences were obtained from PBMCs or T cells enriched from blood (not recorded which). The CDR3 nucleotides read TGTGCCAGCAGCTACATATCAGGGGGCGCGGGAGGCTACACCTTC. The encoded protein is CASSYISGGAGGYTF. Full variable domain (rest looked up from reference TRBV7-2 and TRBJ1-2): GAGVSQSPSNKVTEKGKDVELRCDPISGHTALYWYRQSLGQGLEFLIYFQGNSAPDKSGLPSDRFSAERTGGSVSTLTIQRTQQEDSAVYLCASSYISGGAGGYTFGSGTRLTVV.